This TCR beta chain was documented in a study of T cells in Graves' hyperthyroidism and ophthalmopathy. General observations from the study: Among thyroid clonotypes expanded above 0.001, most also appeared in blood.

This clonotype was observed at least ten times. Its antigen remains unknown. The germline V gene encodes CDR1 MNHEY and CDR2 SMNVEV (reference sequence). V lost 5 bases and J lost 9, with 26 bases in between. The CDR3 runs to 16 residues. Regions amplified from RNA transcripts were the TCR beta CDR3 regions. HTBI primers were employed in a first-round RT-PCR of the TCR CDR3. TCRdb fed the multiplex PCR reads into MiXCR, producing one record per CDR3 protein. The profile covers around 190,000 distinct CDR3 sequences, with approximately 16% appearing a single time and about half taken by the ten largest. Across 18 months, stable Graves' hyperthyroidism was marked by no progression to ophthalmopathy. Diagnoses were established using clinical symptoms, serum thyroxine and TRAb, thyroid ultrasound and orbital computed tomography.

The specimen was blood. The clonotype was recovered from a woman in her 50s with Graves' hyperthyroidism. This chain connects TRBV27 to TRBJ2-7; D possibly uses TRBD1 or TRBD2 (5 bases each). CDR3 in DNA: TGTGCCAGCAGTCCCCTTTTCGGGGACCCACCTACCTTGCAGTACTTC. Amino acids: CASSPLFGDPPTLQYF.